This entry is about one TCR beta chain. The antigen remains unidentified. A single record per CDR3 protein comes from TCRdb applying MiXCR to the reads. Of about 740,000 distinct CDR3 sequences in the sample, 35% were seen once. The sample belongs to a study of T cell repertoires in cytomegalovirus infection. Whole-study context: It can be stated that public TCR beta signatures indicated CMV infection as well as a matching HLA type. Whole-study findings and limits: CMV-specific TCR beta clonotypes restricted by HLA-C were the ones dominating the ex vivo response.

The germline CDR1 and CDR2 sequences are SGHTA and FQGTGA. The CDR3 has 13 amino acids. The germline V and J ends were trimmed by 8 bases and 8 bases, with 17 bases remaining between them. The genes are TRBV7-3 and TRBJ2-3; D remains ambiguous. The specimen was PBMCs. This clonotype was sampled from a human donor in good health (CMV status not recorded). Some clones in this sample may be carry-over from other donors' samples. The DNA for the CDR3 is TGTGCCAGCCAAGAACCTCCCTTCGGTACGCAGTATTTT. Protein: CASQEPPFGTQYF. The whole variable domain, remainder taken from reference TRBV7-3 and TRBJ2-3, is GAGVSQTPSNKVTEKGKYVELRCDPISGHTALYWYRQSLGQGPEFLIYFQGTGAADDSGLPNDRFFAVRPEGSVSTLKIQRTERGDSAVYLCASQEPPFGTQYFGPGTRLTVL.